These 4 T cell receptor beta chains were sequenced from one sample in a study of blood T cell repertoires in COVID-19. Clones were read by immunoSEQ multiplex PCR, and TCRdb kept only the in-frame ones, dropping some. The sample has some 150,000 clones; roughly nine tenths are singletons. Source material: peripheral blood. All receptors come from a woman aged 55 to 70 with active COVID-19.

This chain links TRBV27 with TRBJ2-3; TRBD2 matches at 8 bases. The V gene end was trimmed by 6 bases and the J gene end by 6 bases; junction bases not matched to a gene: 14. The CDR3 consists of 16 residues. Germline V gene lookup returns CDR1 MNHEY and CDR2 SMNVEV (reference sequence). The CDR3 sequence is CASSPSSGSFRDTQYF. CDR3 bases: TGTGCCAGCAGCCCCTCCAGCGGGAGTTTTAGGGATACGCAGTATTTT.

The V gene is TRBV15, the J gene TRBJ2-7; no definite D call. Germline CDR1 is LNHNV and CDR2 is YYDKDF (reference sequence). The CDR3 sequence is 13 residues long. Trimming pared 0 bases from V and 3 bases from J, leaving 6 bases between. DNA of the CDR3: TGTGCCACCAGCAGAGATTACAGCTACGAGCAGTACTTC. This translates into CATSRDYSYEQYF. The full variable domain, rest sourced from reference TRBV15 and TRBJ2-7, is DAMVIQNPRYQVTQFGKPVTLSCSQTLNHNVMYWYQQKSSQAPKLLFHYYDKDFNNEADTPDNFQSRRPNTSFCFLDIRSPGLGDTAMYLCATSRDYSYEQYFGPGTRLTVT.

This sequence joins TRBV3-1 (or the pseudogene TRBV3-2) and TRBJ1-6, with D possibly matching TRBD1 (5 bases). V gave up 6 bases and J gave up 7 bases, with 19 bases separating them. CDR1 and CDR2 (germline): LGHDT, YNNKEL (reference sequence). This CDR3 comprises 16 residues. The CDR3 reads CASSPAGGAPNSPLHF. The CDR3 nucleotides are TGTGCCAGCAGTCCGGCAGGCGGGGCCCCCAATTCACCCCTCCACTTT.

This clone was detected only a few times. J is TRBJ2-3 and V is TRBV6-2 or TRBV6-3, with 12 bases aligning to TRBD2. The CDR3 is 16 residues long. CDR1 is MNHEY and CDR2 is SVGEGT in the germline V gene. Germline trimming cut 4 bases from V and 5 bases from J; bases unmatched to any gene: 7. The CDR3 DNA is TGTGCCAGCAGTTCGAGACTAGCGGGAGCGGGAGATACGCAGTATTTT. Protein: CASSSRLAGAGDTQYF.